This T cell receptor (beta chain) is from a study of T cell repertoires in cytomegalovirus infection. This clonotype appeared a few times. Its antigen is unknown. TCRdb itself ran the reads through MiXCR, one entry per CDR3 protein. The data hold hundreds of thousands of distinct CDR3 sequences, with around 30% observed a single time. This receptor was obtained from a human donor in good health (CMV status not recorded). Some clones in this sample may be carry-over from other donors' samples. Sample: cultured CD8+ T cells from PBMCs, taken from culture after CMV antigen stimulation.

In nucleotides, the CDR3 is TGTGCCGCGACTTCCAACAGGGGCCGGGGAAACACCATATATTTT. Its protein is CAATSNRGRGNTIYF. This sequence joins TRBV25-1 and TRBJ1-3, with TRBD1 identical over 7 bases. The CDR3 has 15 residues. Germline CDR1 is MGHDK and CDR2 is SYGVNS. The V gene end was trimmed by 11 bases and the J gene end by 4 bases; junction bases not matched to a gene: 14. The whole variable domain, remainder taken from reference TRBV25-1 and TRBJ1-3, is EADIYQTPRYLVIGTGKKITLECSQTMGHDKMYWYQQDPGMELHLIHYSYGVNSTEKGDLSSESTVSRIRTEHFPLTLESARPSHTSQYLCAATSNRGRGNTIYFGEGSWLTVV.